This TCR beta chain was retrieved from a study of cytomegalovirus exposure and HLA in healthy donors. From germline, CDR1 is SNHLY and CDR2 FYNNEI. The CDR3 is 11 amino acids. V was trimmed by 7 bases and J by 5 bases, leaving 9 bases between them. Study-wide results and limits: Per a prior analysis, the majority of TCR beta V segments were productive roughly 87% or roughly 30% of the time.

A word on this clone: The antigen remains undetermined.

PCR was performed using 60 Vbeta and 13 Jbeta primers. Generated by immunoSEQ multiplex PCR, the TCRdb table keeps only in-frame clones and is missing some. There are approximately 35,000 clones in the sample; 65% to 70% occur only once, and roughly 9.1% lies in the top ten. This TCR derives from a man in his forties in good health and CMV-seropositive. Input material: PBMCs. The chain uses TRBV2 and TRBJ2-7; no firm D call. The CDR3 loop is CASMRFDEQYF. Here the CDR3 DNA reads TGTGCCAGCATGAGGTTTGACGAGCAGTACTTC.